This TCR beta chain is from a study of CXCR3-negative and CXCR3-positive naive CD8 T cells. Study results and caveats: Naive cells with CXCR3 showed TRB CDR3s that were more hydrophobic than those in CXCR3-negative naive cells.

About this clonotype itself: Its specificity is not known.

UMI-tagged TRB cDNA libraries were built via 5' RACE. TCRdb reanalyzed the 5' RACE reads, giving one entry per CDR3 protein sequence and no DNA. The sample table sets out over 100,000 distinct CDR3 sequences. This clonotype originated in a human donor in good health. Some clones in this sample may be carry-over from other donors' samples. The sequencing sample was made of naive CXCR3+ CD8+ T cells from blood. Described subset: CD45RO-CCR7+CD27+CD95- naive CD8+ T cells expressing CXCR3 (TNR3+).

CDR3 protein: CASSQDPDRGTLDQPQHF. The V gene is TRBV4-1, the J gene TRBJ1-5; no DNA is available, so the TRBD1 call from TCRdb remains unchecked. Germline CDR1 is MGHRA and CDR2 is YSYEKL. The CDR3 runs 18 residues.